This T cell receptor (beta chain) was captured by sequencing in a study of regulatory T cells in long-lasting Graves disease. Study-wide context: Antithyroid drugs had been given to newly diagnosed Graves' patients for under 3 months.

The CDR3 contains 14 residues. Germline lookup yields CDR1 DFQATT and CDR2 SNEGSKA (reference sequence). Losses at the gene ends were 4 bases for V and 2 bases for J; bases not matched to a gene: 3. Relying on iRepertoire HTBI primers and Arm-PCR of CDR3 regions, the team built TCR beta libraries. TCRdb recomputed calls from the multiplex PCR reads with MiXCR, one row per CDR3 protein. The table has 200,000 to 250,000 distinct CDR3 sequences, about 17% seen once; the top ten hold roughly 23%. This clonotype was counted at least ten times. Time point reported: newly diagnosed GD, antithyroid drugs for less than 3 months. After RNA was extracted from PBMCs, the TCR library was made from it.

The sample in question was peripheral blood mononuclear cells (PBMCs), obtained at new diagnosis, from a patient treated with antithyroid drugs. The source of this sequence is a female donor with Graves disease. The chain carries TRBV20-1 and TRBJ2-3, with 10 bases fitting TRBD2. CDR3 loop: CSAKTSGDTDTQYF. The DNA of the CDR3 is TGCAGTGCTAAAACTAGCGGGGACACAGATACGCAGTATTTT.